These 24 T cell receptor beta chains came from one sample sequenced in a study of shared clonotypes between healthy human individuals. Measured with immunoSEQ multiplex PCR; TCRdb has only the in-frame clones, and not every one. The sample lists a few million clones, more than 90% occurring once. Sequences were obtained from naive CD4+ T cells sorted from blood. Subset specified: CD45RA+ positively selected. These receptors all come from a man between 18 and 35 years old in good health.

The chain combines TRBV7-9 with TRBJ2-2; 9 bases match TRBD1. V shed 1 base, J shed 0 bases, and the junction held 6 bases outside the gene matches. Per germline, CDR1 SEHNR and CDR2 FQNEAQ (reference sequence). This CDR3 comprises 18 residues. CDR3: CASSLVGQGYANTGELFF. The CDR3 DNA reads TGTGCCAGCAGCTTAGTGGGACAGGGATACGCGAACACCGGGGAGCTGTTTTTT.

About this clone itself: This CDR3 is also generated by other DNA sequences in the sample. The chain recombines TRBV6-5 with TRBJ1-1; a weak D match, TRBD1 (6 bases). The germline CDR1 and CDR2 sequences are MNHEY and SVGAGI. V was shortened by 2 bases and J by 1 base, with 11 bases between the two germline ends. The CDR3 is 15 residues long. Here the CDR3 reads CASSYGGAGNTEAFF. The CDR3 DNA sequence: TGTGCCAGCAGTTACGGGGGGGCCGGGAACACTGAAGCTTTCTTT.

Regarding this clone: Mismatch with germline at one junction end may stem from a read error. The V and J genes are TRBV2 and TRBJ2-7; no clear D. Per the germline V gene, CDR1 is SNHLY and CDR2 is FYNNEI. CDR3 length equals 10 residues. The CDR3 loop is CASSDPGMDF. In nucleotides, the CDR3 is TGTGCCAGCAGTGATCCTGGTATGGACTTC.

The chain carries TRBV5-1 and TRBJ2-3; D is unresolved. Germline-derived CDR1 and CDR2 are SGHRS and YFSETQ. V was trimmed by 3 bases and J by 7 bases, leaving 15 bases between them. The CDR3 totals 14 residues. For the CDR3, the DNA is TGCGCCAGCAGCTCCCCTGGTGTGGGTTATACGCAGTATTTT. It is translated as CASSSPGVGYTQYF.

The chain employs TRBV2 and TRBJ1-1; perhaps TRBD1 as D (6 bases). This CDR3 has 14 residues. V shed 5 bases and J shed 0 bases, with 10 bases lying between them. CDR1 and CDR2 from the germline V gene are SNHLY and FYNNEI. DNA of the CDR3: TGTGCCAGCAGTTCGGGACAAGTGAACACTGAAGCTTTCTTT. Residues: CASSSGQVNTEAFF.

V is TRBV27 and J is TRBJ2-3, with D perhaps TRBD1 (5 bases). Trimming removed 0 bases at V and 5 bases at J, with 9 bases between. Germline V gene lookup returns CDR1 MNHEY and CDR2 SMNVEV (reference sequence). The CDR3 sequence is 14 residues long. CDR3 residues: CASSLSPQGDTQYF. CDR3 sequence (DNA): TGTGCCAGCAGTTTATCCCCTCAGGGAGATACGCAGTATTTT.

The chain has TRBV7-2 and TRBJ1-1; the match to TRBD1 covers 8 bases. CDR1 is SGHTA and CDR2 is FQGNSA in the germline V gene. V lost 4 bases to trimming and J lost 7 bases; unmatched junction nucleotides: 2. The CDR3 is 12 amino acids. The DNA of the CDR3 is TGTGCCAGCAGCTATGACAGGGGTGAAGCTTTCTTT. Its protein is CASSYDRGEAFF.

This rearrangement joins TRBV15 to TRBJ1-2; 8 positions match TRBD1. Per germline, CDR1 LNHNV and CDR2 YYDKDF (reference sequence). The CDR3 length is 16 residues. The V and J ends lost 0 bases and 7 bases, in that order; junction bases with no gene match: 10. The CDR3 DNA is TGTGCCACCAGCAGAGATTGGTCAGGGGGCTTCGGTGGCTACACCTTC. Its protein is CATSRDWSGGFGGYTF.

Details on this clone: Other DNA sequences in this specimen translate into the identical CDR3. This rearrangement joins TRBV5-1 to TRBJ1-2; no definite D call. The V end lost 0 bases, the J end lost 4 bases, and 4 bases lay between the germline ends. This CDR3 region has 12 residues. CDR1 and CDR2 (germline): SGHRS, YFSETQ. CDR3 region: CASSLGSYGYTF. The CDR3, as DNA: TGCGCCAGCAGCTTGGGCAGCTATGGCTACACCTTC.

The V and J genes are TRBV28 and TRBJ2-2, with 12 bases lining up with TRBD2. Germline values: CDR1 MDHEN, CDR2 SYDVKM. J lost 2 bases, V lost 3 bases, and 22 bases had no gene match. The CDR3 has 23 residues. CDR3 nucleotides: TGTGCCAGCAGTTTCCCAGGCCTAACCCCTCGGCTAGCGGGGGGGCTAAACACCGGGGAGCTGTTTTTT. Translated: CASSFPGLTPRLAGGLNTGELFF.

This chain connects TRBV5-1 to TRBJ2-6; D uncertain. The CDR3 length is 16 residues. CDR1 is SGHRS and CDR2 is YFSETQ in the germline V gene. Trimming shortened V by 0 bases and J by 0 bases, and 7 bases separated the two germline ends. CDR3 loop: CASSLVASSGANVLTF. DNA for the CDR3: TGCGCCAGCAGCTTGGTCGCCAGCTCTGGGGCCAACGTCCTGACTTTC.

The V call is TRBV29-1, the J call TRBJ1-1, with D perhaps matching TRBD1 (5 bases). This CDR3 is 13 amino acids long. CDR1 and CDR2 from the germline V gene are SQVTM and ANQGSEA. Trimming took 7 bases from V and 3 from J, leaving 15 bases between them. DNA for the CDR3: TGCAGCGCCCTTGGGGGGATCCACACTGAAGCTTTCTTT. This encodes CSALGGIHTEAFF.

The rearrangement joins TRBV4-1 to TRBJ2-1, with D unclear. The CDR3 is 16 amino acids. V was clipped by 1 base and J by 0 bases, with 10 bases between them. Per germline, CDR1 MGHRA and CDR2 YSYEKL. The CDR3 sequence is CASSQVSSISYNEQFF. The CDR3 bases are TGCGCCAGCAGCCAAGTTTCCAGTATCTCCTACAATGAGCAGTTCTTC.

The V call is TRBV6-6, the J call TRBJ2-7, with 9 bases fitting TRBD1. Trimming at V came to 2 bases and at J to 3 bases, leaving 2 bases not matched to a gene. CDR3 length: 14 amino acids. Per germline, CDR1 MNHNY and CDR2 SVGAGI (reference sequence). For the CDR3, the DNA is TGTGCCAGCAGTTACAGGACAGGGGACTACGAGCAGTACTTC. Translation: CASSYRTGDYEQYF.

V usage is TRBV19 and J usage is TRBJ1-4, with D uncertain. Germline loops: CDR1 LNHDA, CDR2 SQIVND (reference sequence). V dropped 7 bases and J dropped 8 bases, with 5 bases sitting between them. This CDR3 has 10 residues. The CDR3 region is CASKREKLFF. CDR3 DNA: TGTGCCAGTAAGAGGGAAAAACTGTTTTTT. The full variable domain, rest sourced from reference TRBV19 and TRBJ1-4, is DGGITQSPKYLFRKEGQNVTLSCEQNLNHDAMYWYRQDPGQGLRLIYYSQIVNDFQKGDIAEGYSVSREKKESFPLTVTSAQKNPTAFYLCASKREKLFFGSGTQLSVL.

The sample holds one count of this clone. The CDR3 DNA follows: TGCGCCAGCAGCTCGGGCGGACTAGCGGGAGATACCGGGGAGCTGTTTTTT. The encoded protein is CASSSGGLAGDTGELFF. The chain recombines TRBV5-1 with TRBJ2-2; 13 bases match TRBD2. V was pared by 3 bases and J by 5 bases, with 7 bases of the junction left unmatched. In germline, CDR1 is SGHRS, CDR2 YFSETQ. The CDR3 totals 17 residues.

This rearrangement joins TRBV28 to TRBJ1-2; D possibly corresponds to TRBD1 (6 bases). The CDR3 contains 14 residues. Germline V gene sequence: CDR1 MDHEN, CDR2 SYDVKM. V gave up 6 bases and J gave up 0 bases, with 11 bases separating them. As DNA, the CDR3 is TGTGCCAGCAGATCCGGGGGGCCTAACTATGGCTACACCTTC. Protein sequence: CASRSGGPNYGYTF.

The sample holds one count of this clone. The chain combines TRBV30 with TRBJ2-7; D is possibly TRBD2 (6 bases). The germline V gene encodes CDR1 GTSNPN and CDR2 SVGIG (reference sequence). V lost 4 bases and J 0 bases, leaving 19 bases between the germline ends. This CDR3 has 16 amino acids. CDR3 sequence reads: CAWNTEEGRYSYEQYF. CDR3 in DNA: TGTGCCTGGAATACAGAGGAGGGCAGGTACTCCTACGAGCAGTACTTC.

This chain links TRBV30 with TRBJ2-4; tentative D call: TRBD2 (6 bases). The ends were cut back, 7 bases at V and 1 base at J, with 11 bases in the middle. Germline lookup yields CDR1 GTSNPN and CDR2 SVGIG (reference sequence). The CDR3 spans 13 residues. CDR3 DNA: TGTGCCTATGGCCGGGGGGCCAAAAACATTCAGTACTTC. This translates into CAYGRGAKNIQYF.

This rearrangement joins TRBV7-8 to TRBJ2-7; the D gene is possibly TRBD1 (5 bases). CDR1 is SGHVS and CDR2 is FQNEAQ in the germline V gene. Trimming left V 5 bases short and J 0 bases short, with 11 bases between. The CDR3 is 14 amino acids. The CDR3 region has the DNA TGTGCCAGCAGCCTCAGGGAAACCTCCTACGAGCAGTACTTC. It encodes CASSLRETSYEQYF.

The chain links TRBV18 to TRBJ2-2; TRBD1 aligns across 7 bases. This CDR3 has 20 residues. The germline V gene has CDR1 KGHSH and CDR2 LQKENI. The trim removed 4 bases at V and 5 bases at J, leaving 22 bases unmatched. The CDR3 DNA follows: TGTGCCAGCTCACGGACCATTCCCCCGACAGGGAGTAAGGGGACCGGGGAGCTGTTTTTT. As protein: CASSRTIPPTGSKGTGELFF.

Here the CDR3 DNA reads TGTGCCAGTAGTGACAGGGTTACGGGCGAGCAGTACTTC. This sequence encodes CASSDRVTGEQYF. This chain connects TRBV19 to TRBJ2-7, with 7 bases matching TRBD1. CDR3 length: 13 residues. V lost 5 bases and J lost 6; bases outside the gene matches: 7. From germline, CDR1 is LNHDA and CDR2 SQIVND (reference sequence).

This chain links TRBV28 with TRBJ1-2; D uncertain. V gave up 3 bases and J gave up 1 base, with 6 bases separating them. Germline V gives CDR1 MDHEN, CDR2 SYDVKM. CDR3 length: 13 amino acids. CDR3 residues: CASSFSVNYGYTF. The CDR3 DNA follows: TGTGCCAGCAGTTTTTCGGTTAACTATGGCTACACCTTC.

J is TRBJ2-5 and V is TRBV5-1; no definite D call. There are 14 residues in the CDR3. The germline CDR1 and CDR2 sequences are SGHRS and YFSETQ. Trimming pared 1 base from V and 1 base from J, leaving 8 bases between. This chain's CDR3 is CASSLKLLQETQYF. The CDR3 bases are TGCGCCAGCAGCTTGAAACTCCTCCAAGAGACCCAGTACTTC.